These T cell receptor beta chains were read from a single sample in a study of blood T cell repertoires in COVID-19. The table came from immunoSEQ multiplex PCR; TCRdb's copy has only in-frame clones and leaves some out. Seen here are about 160,000 clones, 60% to 85% observed once, and the top ten hold 8% to 8.5%. The sample was peripheral blood. The receptor source for this set is a woman in her sixties or seventies with COVID-19, enrolled during active disease. The CDR3 runs from the conserved cysteine through the conserved F or W. A D gene is named only where the DNA matches it firmly. The size of a clone is reported for some rows only, either as once, few or many, or as a class for expanded clones.

TRBV5-4,once,-,TRBJ1-2,TGTGCCAGCAGCTTGCGGGGGGCCAACTATGGCTACACCTTC,CASSLRGANYGYTF
TRBV2,-,-,TRBJ2-4,TGTGCCAGCAGTGGGGATAGACAGGTACTCCTTAAAAACATTCAGTACTTC,CASSGDRQVLLKNIQYF
TRBV6-4,-,-,TRBJ2-1,TGTGCCAGCAGTGAAACGGGGGTTTACAATGAGCAGTTCTTC,CASSETGVYNEQFF
TRBV19,-,-,TRBJ2-3,TGTGCCAGTACTTACGGGAGCACAGATACGCAGTATTTT,CASTYGSTDTQYF
TRBV5-4,-,TRBD1,TRBJ1-4,TGTGCCAGCAGCGACCTACAGGGGAATAATGAAAAACTGTTTTTT,CASSDLQGNNEKLFF
TRBV15,-,-,TRBJ1-4,TGTGCCACCAGCAGGGGGAGGAATGAAAAACTGTTTTTT,CATSRGRNEKLFF
TRBV7-3,-,-,TRBJ1-2,TGTGCCAGCAGCTTAACGGGGACAAAGGCCGGCTATGGCTACACCTTC,CASSLTGTKAGYGYTF
TRBV7-9,-,TRBD2,TRBJ2-1,TGTGCCAGCAGCTTAGTGGGACTAGCGGGAGGGAACGATGAGCAGTTCTTC,CASSLVGLAGGNDEQFF
TRBV28,once,-,TRBJ1-5,TGTGCCAGCAGATCCACCAGGGGATTGGGGCAGCCCCAGCATTTT,CASRSTRGLGQPQHF
TRBV10-3,-,TRBD2,TRBJ2-3,TGTGCCATCAGCATACTAGCGGGAGCTTTAGGGACAGATACGCAGTATTTT,CAISILAGALGTDTQYF
TRBV28,-,TRBD2,TRBJ2-3,TGTGCCAGCAGTTCTCGGACTAGCGGGAGAGATACGCAGTATTTT,CASSSRTSGRDTQYF
TRBV12-3/TRBV12-4,-,-,TRBJ2-2,TGTGCCAGCAGTTTTCAGGGCCCCGGGGAGCTGTTTTTT,CASSFQGPGELFF
TRBV20-1,once,-,TRBJ2-7,TGCAGTGCTAGACCTGGTCGGGAGCAGTACTTC,CSARPGREQYF
TRBV4-3,-,-,TRBJ2-1,TGCGCCAGCAGCCAAGACAGGGGTTCGTACAATGAGCAGTTCTTC,CASSQDRGSYNEQFF
TRBV28,-,-,TRBJ2-7,TGTGCCAGCAGTTTACGGGGGTACTACGAGCAGTACTTC,CASSLRGYYEQYF
TRBV7-6,-,TRBD1,TRBJ1-1,TGTGCCAGCAGCTTATCACAGGGGGGCCACACTGAAGCTTTCTTT,CASSLSQGGHTEAFF
TRBV19,-,TRBD1,TRBJ2-1,TGTGCCAGCACGAGGACAGGGCGCAATGAGCAGTTCTTC,CASTRTGRNEQFF
TRBV6-6,-,-,TRBJ2-1,TGTGCCAGCAGCCCCGTAGCGGACCTAGGGGATGAGCAGTTCTTC,CASSPVADLGDEQFF
TRBV11-2,once,-,TRBJ2-5,TGTGCCAGCAGCTGGGCACAGGTTCCCTCGGGGACCCAGTACTTC,CASSWAQVPSGTQYF
TRBV11-2,-,TRBD1,TRBJ2-7,TGTGCCAGCAGCTTAGCCCCGGGACAGGGCTACGAGCAGTACTTC,CASSLAPGQGYEQYF
TRBV28,-,-,TRBJ1-5,TGTGCCAGCAGACGACAGACAGGACGGGTCAATCAGCCCCAGCATTTT,CASRRQTGRVNQPQHF
TRBV2,-,-,TRBJ2-5,TGTGCCAGCAGGGATGGGAAGGCGGGGCTAAAAGGGGAGACCCAGTACTTC,CASRDGKAGLKGETQYF
TRBV19,-,-,TRBJ1-5,TGTGCCAGTAGTATGGGCAGTATCGTGAGGGCGGGACAGCCCCAGCATTTT,CASSMGSIVRAGQPQHF
TRBV5-1,few,TRBD2,TRBJ2-1,TGCGCCAGCAAGCCGGTTGCGGGGGTATATGAGCAGTTCTTC,CASKPVAGVYEQFF
TRBV3-1/TRBV3-2,-,TRBD2,TRBJ2-1,TGTGCCAGCAGCCAAGCTTCTCTAGCGGGGGGCTCCTACAATGAGCAGTTCTTC,CASSQASLAGGSYNEQFF
TRBV19,few,-,TRBJ2-7,TGTGCCAGTAGTATCAACAGGGAATACGAGCAGTACTTC,CASSINREYEQYF
TRBV4-2,-,TRBD2,TRBJ2-2,TGTGCCAGCAGCCAAGACCCCATTTTAGCGGGAGGGCTCGGGGAGCTGTTTTTT,CASSQDPILAGGLGELFF
TRBV7-2,-,TRBD1,TRBJ2-7,TGTGCCAGCAGGAGAGCCGGACAGGGGGCGGGTGAGCAGTACTTC,CASRRAGQGAGEQYF
TRBV19,-,TRBD1,TRBJ2-2,TGTGCCAGTAACCCGGGACAGGGGCCAGGGTGGGCCGGGGAGCTGTTTTTT,CASNPGQGPGWAGELFF
TRBV2,-,-,TRBJ2-2,TGTGCCAGCAGGCGGGATAACACCGGGGAGCTGTTTTTT,CASRRDNTGELFF
TRBV10-3,once,TRBD2,TRBJ2-5,TGTGCCATCAGTGAGCGGGAGGGCCTGGAGACCCAGTACTTC,CAISEREGLETQYF
TRBV6-5,-,-,TRBJ1-5,TGTGCCAGCAGTTTCCGACAGAATAGCAATCAGCCCCAGCATTTT,CASSFRQNSNQPQHF
TRBV5-1,-,TRBD1,TRBJ2-3,TGCGCCAGCAGCCCGACAGGGTATCCTGGCACAGATACGCAGTATTTT,CASSPTGYPGTDTQYF
TRBV9,-,-,TRBJ2-2,TGTGCCAGCAGCGTAGTTCAGAAATCTGGGGAGCTGTTTTTT,CASSVVQKSGELFF
TRBV11-2,-,-,TRBJ1-4,TGTGCCAGCAGCAACGTTCAGGGTGCTAATGAAAAACTGTTTTTT,CASSNVQGANEKLFF
TRBV18,few,-,TRBJ1-1,TGTGCCAGCTCACCAAGGAGTAGGCAGAACACTGAAGCTTTCTTT,CASSPRSRQNTEAFF
TRBV5-1,-,-,TRBJ2-4,TGCGCCAGCAGCTCCCTCTCCGGGAACATTCAGTACTTC,CASSSLSGNIQYF
TRBV11-1,-,-,TRBJ1-1,TGTGCCAGCAGTCTTACCCAGGGAGGTGAAGCTTTCTTT,CASSLTQGGEAFF
TRBV7-3,-,TRBD1,TRBJ1-6,TGTGCCAGCAGCTCGGGACAGGAAAATTCACCCCTCCACTTT,CASSSGQENSPLHF
TRBV20-1,-,-,TRBJ2-7,TGCAGTGCTAGTTCAGGGGCAGGCCAAGGCCTCGAGCAGTACTTC,CSASSGAGQGLEQYF
TRBV9,-,-,TRBJ2-7,TGTGCCAGCAGCTCGGGGAGAGCGGCCTACGAGCAGTACTTC,CASSSGRAAYEQYF
TRBV7-7,-,-,TRBJ2-1,TGTGCTAGCAGCTCCGCGATTAGCTCCTACAATGAGCAGTTCTTC,CASSSAISSYNEQFF
TRBV5-1,-,-,TRBJ1-4,TGCGCCAGCAGCCGGGAGGGAACTAATGAAAAACTGTTTTTT,CASSREGTNEKLFF
TRBV14,-,TRBD1,TRBJ1-6,TGTGCCAGCAGCCCACAGGGGCGGAATTCACCCCTCCACTTT,CASSPQGRNSPLHF
TRBV25-1,-,-,TRBJ1-1,TGTGCCAGCAGTGATCGTCGGGGGGGCCCTGACGTGGAAGCTTTCTTT,CASSDRRGGPDVEAFF
TRBV4-2,-,TRBD2,TRBJ2-3,TGTGCCAGCAGCCAACGGACTAGCGGAAGCACAGATACGCAGTATTTT,CASSQRTSGSTDTQYF
TRBV29-1,-,TRBD2,TRBJ2-5,TGCAGCGTTGAGGCTAGCGGGGGTGGGTTGGGGACCCAGTACTTC,CSVEASGGGLGTQYF
TRBV3-1/TRBV3-2,-,-,TRBJ2-5,TGTGCCAGCAGCCAGTCGTTTGAGACCCAGTACTTC,CASSQSFETQYF
TRBV7-5,-,-,TRBJ1-6,TGTGCCACCGAGGGATCACCCCTCCACTTT,CATEGSPLHF
TRBV6-6,-,TRBD1,TRBJ1-5,TGTGCCAGCAGTCGTCGATTGGACAGGGGGTCGGGTCAGCCCCAGCATTTT,CASSRRLDRGSGQPQHF
TRBV24-1,-,-,TRBJ2-1,TGTGCCACCAGTGCCCCGACAGTGACCGTTAACAATGAGCAGTTCTTC,CATSAPTVTVNNEQFF
TRBV3-1/TRBV3-2,-,-,TRBJ1-2,TGTGCCAGCAGCCCGGGATACTCGGCAGGAGGCTACACCTTC,CASSPGYSAGGYTF
TRBV3-1/TRBV3-2,-,TRBD2,TRBJ2-5,TGTGCCAGCACCCTAGCGGGAGTGGGTGAGACCCAGTACTTC,CASTLAGVGETQYF
TRBV6-5,-,TRBD1,TRBJ2-7,TGTGCCAGCAGTTACTCCCTGGGACAGTACTACGAGCAGTACTTC,CASSYSLGQYYEQYF
TRBV10-1,once,TRBD2,TRBJ2-7,TGCGCCAGCAGTGAGGGACTAGCGGGAGTTTACATAAGGTACGAGCAGTACTTC,CASSEGLAGVYIRYEQYF
TRBV19,-,TRBD2,TRBJ2-1,TGTGCCAGTAGTATTGGTCGACTAGCCAACAATGAGCAGTTCTTC,CASSIGRLANNEQFF
TRBV16,-,-,TRBJ1-1,TGTGCCAGCAGCCGGAGACAGGTTAACACTGAAGCTTTCTTT,CASSRRQVNTEAFF